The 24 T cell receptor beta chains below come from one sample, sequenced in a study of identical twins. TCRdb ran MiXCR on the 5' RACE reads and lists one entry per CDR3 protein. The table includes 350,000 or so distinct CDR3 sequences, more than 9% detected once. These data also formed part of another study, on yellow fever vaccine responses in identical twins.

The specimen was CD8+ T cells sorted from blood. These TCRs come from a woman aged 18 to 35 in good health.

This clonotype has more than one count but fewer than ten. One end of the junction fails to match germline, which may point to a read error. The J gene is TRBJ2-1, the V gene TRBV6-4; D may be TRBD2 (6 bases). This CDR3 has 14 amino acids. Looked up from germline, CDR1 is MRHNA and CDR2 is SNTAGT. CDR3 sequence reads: CASSGGDSHNEQFF. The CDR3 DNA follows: TGTGCCAGCAGTGGGGGGGACTCCCACAATGAGCAGTTCTTC.

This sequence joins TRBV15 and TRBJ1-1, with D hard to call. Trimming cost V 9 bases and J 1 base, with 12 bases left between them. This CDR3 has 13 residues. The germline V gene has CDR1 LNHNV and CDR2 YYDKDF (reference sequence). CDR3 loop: CATSLGWNTEAFF. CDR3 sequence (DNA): TGTGCCACTTCGTTAGGGTGGAACACTGAAGCTTTCTTT.

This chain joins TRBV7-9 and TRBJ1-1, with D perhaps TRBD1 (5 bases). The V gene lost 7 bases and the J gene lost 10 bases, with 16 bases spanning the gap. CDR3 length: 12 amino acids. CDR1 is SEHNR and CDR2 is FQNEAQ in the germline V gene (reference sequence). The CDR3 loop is CASIQSPGGAFF. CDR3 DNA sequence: TGTGCCAGCATCCAATCCCCTGGGGGAGCTTTCTTT.

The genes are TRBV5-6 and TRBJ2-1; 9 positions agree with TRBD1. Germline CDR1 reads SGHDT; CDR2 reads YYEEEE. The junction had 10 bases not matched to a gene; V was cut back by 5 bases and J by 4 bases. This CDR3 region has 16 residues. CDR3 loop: CASSFEAGQGYNEQFF. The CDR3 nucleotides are TGTGCCAGCAGTTTCGAGGCCGGACAGGGGTACAATGAGCAGTTCTTC.

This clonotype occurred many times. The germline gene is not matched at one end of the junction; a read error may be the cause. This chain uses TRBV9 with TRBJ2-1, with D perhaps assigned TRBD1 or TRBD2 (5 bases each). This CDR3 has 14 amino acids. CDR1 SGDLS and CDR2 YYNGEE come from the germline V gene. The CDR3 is CASSVDGTYIEQFF. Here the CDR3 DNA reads TGTGCCAGCAGCGTAGACGGGACCTACATTGAGCAGTTCTTC.

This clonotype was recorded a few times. CDR3 region: CASSFPTSGNDEQFF. In DNA form, the CDR3 reads TGTGCCAGCAGTTTCCCGACTAGCGGGAACGATGAGCAGTTCTTC. The chain links TRBV28 to TRBJ2-1, with 11 bases identical to TRBD2. CDR1 is MDHEN, CDR2 SYDVKM, per germline. The trim removed 3 bases at V and 8 bases at J, leaving 6 bases unmatched. This CDR3 is 15 amino acids long.

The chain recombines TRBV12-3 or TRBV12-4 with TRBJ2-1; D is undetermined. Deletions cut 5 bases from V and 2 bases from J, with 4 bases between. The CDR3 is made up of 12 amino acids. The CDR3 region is CASSDTYNEQFF. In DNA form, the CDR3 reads TGTGCCAGCAGTGATACCTACAATGAGCAGTTCTTC.

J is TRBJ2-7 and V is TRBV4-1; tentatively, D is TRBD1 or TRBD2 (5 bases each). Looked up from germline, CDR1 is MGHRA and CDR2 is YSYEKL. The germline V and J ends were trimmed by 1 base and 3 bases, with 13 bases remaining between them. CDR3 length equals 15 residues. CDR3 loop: CASSQAAGTGYEQYV. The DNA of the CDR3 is TGCGCCAGCAGCCAAGCTGCCGGGACCGGCTACGAGCAGTACGTC.

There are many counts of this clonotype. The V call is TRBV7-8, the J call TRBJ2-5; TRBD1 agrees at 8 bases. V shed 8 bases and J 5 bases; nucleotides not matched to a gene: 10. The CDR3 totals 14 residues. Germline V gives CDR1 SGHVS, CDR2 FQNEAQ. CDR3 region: CASFKDRVEETQYF. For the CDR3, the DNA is TGTGCCAGCTTCAAGGACAGGGTAGAGGAGACCCAGTACTTC. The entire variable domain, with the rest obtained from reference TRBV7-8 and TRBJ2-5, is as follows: GAGVSQSPRYKVAKRGQDVALRCDPISGHVSLFWYQQALGQGPEFLTYFQNEAQLDKSGLPSDRFFAERPEGSVSTLKIQRTQQEDSAVYLCASFKDRVEETQYFGPGTRLLVL.

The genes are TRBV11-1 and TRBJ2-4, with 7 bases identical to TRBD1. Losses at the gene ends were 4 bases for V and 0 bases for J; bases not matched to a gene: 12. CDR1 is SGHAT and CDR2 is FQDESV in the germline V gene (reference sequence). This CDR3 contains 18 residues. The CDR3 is CASSSTGTANLAKNIQYF. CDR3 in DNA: TGTGCCAGCAGCTCGACCGGGACAGCCAATCTAGCCAAAAACATTCAGTACTTC.

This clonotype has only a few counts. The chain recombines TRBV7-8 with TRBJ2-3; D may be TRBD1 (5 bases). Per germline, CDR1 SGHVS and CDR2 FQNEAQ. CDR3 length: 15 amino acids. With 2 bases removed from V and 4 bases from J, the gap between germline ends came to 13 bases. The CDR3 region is CASSLLRVGPDTQYF. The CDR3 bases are TGTGCCAGCAGCTTACTCAGGGTTGGCCCAGATACGCAGTATTTT. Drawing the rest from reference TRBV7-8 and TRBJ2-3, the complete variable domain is GAGVSQSPRYKVAKRGQDVALRCDPISGHVSLFWYQQALGQGPEFLTYFQNEAQLDKSGLPSDRFFAERPEGSVSTLKIQRTQQEDSAVYLCASSLLRVGPDTQYFGPGTRLTVL.

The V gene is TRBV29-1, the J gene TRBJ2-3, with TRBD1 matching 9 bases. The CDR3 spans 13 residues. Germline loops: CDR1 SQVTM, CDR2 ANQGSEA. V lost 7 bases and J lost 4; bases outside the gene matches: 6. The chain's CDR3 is CSGGGTGPDTQYF. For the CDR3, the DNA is TGCAGCGGAGGGGGGACAGGGCCAGATACGCAGTATTTT.

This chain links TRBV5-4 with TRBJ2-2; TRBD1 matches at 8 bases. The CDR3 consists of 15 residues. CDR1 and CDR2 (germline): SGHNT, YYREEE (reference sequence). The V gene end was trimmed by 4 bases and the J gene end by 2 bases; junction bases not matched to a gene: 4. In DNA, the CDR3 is TGTGCCAGCAGCCCAGGGGGCAGCAACACCGGGGAGCTGTTTTTT. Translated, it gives CASSPGGSNTGELFF.

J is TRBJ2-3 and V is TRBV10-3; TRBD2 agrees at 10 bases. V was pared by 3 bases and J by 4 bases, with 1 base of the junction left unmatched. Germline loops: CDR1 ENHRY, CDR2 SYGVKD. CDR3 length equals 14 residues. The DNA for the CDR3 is TGTGCCATCAGTGAAGCGGGGGGGCCAGATACGCAGTATTTT. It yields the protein CAISEAGGPDTQYF.

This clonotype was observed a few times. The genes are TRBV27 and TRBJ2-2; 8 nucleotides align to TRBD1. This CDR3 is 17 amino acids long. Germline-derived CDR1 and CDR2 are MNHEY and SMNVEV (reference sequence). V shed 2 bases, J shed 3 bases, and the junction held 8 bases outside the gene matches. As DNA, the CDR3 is TGTGCCAGCAGTTTAGGCGGCAGGGGGCATGACACCGGGGAGCTGTTTTTT. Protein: CASSLGGRGHDTGELFF.

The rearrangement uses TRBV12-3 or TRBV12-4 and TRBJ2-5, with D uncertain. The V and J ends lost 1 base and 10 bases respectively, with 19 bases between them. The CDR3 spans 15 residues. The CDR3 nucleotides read TGTGCCAGCAGTTTAGTGGAGACGCAGATAATGGGCCAGTACTTC. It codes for CASSLVETQIMGQYF.

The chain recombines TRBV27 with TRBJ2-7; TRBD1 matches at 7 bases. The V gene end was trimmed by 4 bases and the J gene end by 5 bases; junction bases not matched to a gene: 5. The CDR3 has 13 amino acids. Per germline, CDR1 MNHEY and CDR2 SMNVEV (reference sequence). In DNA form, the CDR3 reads TGTGCCAGCAGTTACAGGGGAATGCACGAGCAGTACTTC. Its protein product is CASSYRGMHEQYF.

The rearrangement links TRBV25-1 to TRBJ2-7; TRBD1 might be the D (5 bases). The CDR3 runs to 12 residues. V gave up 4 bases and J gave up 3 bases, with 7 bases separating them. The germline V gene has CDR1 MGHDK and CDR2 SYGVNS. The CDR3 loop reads CASSAGNYEQYF. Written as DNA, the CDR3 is TGTGCCAGCAGTGCAGGGAACTACGAGCAGTACTTC.

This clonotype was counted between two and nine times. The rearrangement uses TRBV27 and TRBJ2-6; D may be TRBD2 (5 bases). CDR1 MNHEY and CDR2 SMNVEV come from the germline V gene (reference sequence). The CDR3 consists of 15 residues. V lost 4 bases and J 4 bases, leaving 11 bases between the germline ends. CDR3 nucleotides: TGTGCCAGCAGTTCCGAGGGAAGAGGGGCCAACGTCCTGACTTTC. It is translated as CASSSEGRGANVLTF.

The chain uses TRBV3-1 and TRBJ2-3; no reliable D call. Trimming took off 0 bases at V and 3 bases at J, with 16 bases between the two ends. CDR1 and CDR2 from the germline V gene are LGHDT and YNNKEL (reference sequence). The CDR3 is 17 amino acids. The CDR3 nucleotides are TGTGCCAGCAGCCAAGATCCTCTTGGTTATACGACAGATACGCAGTATTTT. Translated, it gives CASSQDPLGYTTDTQYF.

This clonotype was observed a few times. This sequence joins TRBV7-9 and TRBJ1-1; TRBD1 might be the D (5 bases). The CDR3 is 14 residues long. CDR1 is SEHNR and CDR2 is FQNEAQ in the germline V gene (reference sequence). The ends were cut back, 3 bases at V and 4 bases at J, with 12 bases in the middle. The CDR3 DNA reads TGTGCCAGCAGCTTTAGGGGTAGTGGCACTGAAGCTTTCTTT. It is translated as CASSFRGSGTEAFF. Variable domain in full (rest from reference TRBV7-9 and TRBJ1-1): DTGVSQNPRHKITKRGQNVTFRCDPISEHNRLYWYRQTLGQGPEFLTYFQNEAQLEKSRLLSDRFSAERPKGSFSTLEIQRTEQGDSAMYLCASSFRGSGTEAFFGQGTRLTVV.

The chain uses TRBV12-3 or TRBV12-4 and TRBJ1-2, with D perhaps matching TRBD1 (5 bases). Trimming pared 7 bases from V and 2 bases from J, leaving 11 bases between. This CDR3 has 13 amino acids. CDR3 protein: CASTGELNYGYTF. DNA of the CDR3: TGTGCCAGCACGGGGGAGTTGAACTATGGCTACACCTTC.

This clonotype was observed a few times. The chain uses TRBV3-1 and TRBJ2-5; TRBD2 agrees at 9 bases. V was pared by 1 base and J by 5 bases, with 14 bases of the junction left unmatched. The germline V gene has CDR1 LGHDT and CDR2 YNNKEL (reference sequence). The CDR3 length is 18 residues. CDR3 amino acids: CASSQGAAGTSRWETQYF. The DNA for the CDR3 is TGTGCCAGCAGCCAAGGCGCCGCCGGGACTAGCAGGTGGGAGACCCAGTACTTC.

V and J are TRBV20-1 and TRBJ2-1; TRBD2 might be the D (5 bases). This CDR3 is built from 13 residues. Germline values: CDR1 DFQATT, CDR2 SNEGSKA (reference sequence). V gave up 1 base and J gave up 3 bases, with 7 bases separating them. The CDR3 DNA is TGCAGTGCTAGAGCGGGGAACTACAATGAGCAGTTCTTC. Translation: CSARAGNYNEQFF.